Listed below are T cell receptor beta chains from one sample, sequenced in a study of response to subunit inactivated influenza vaccine. TCRdb itself ran the RT-PCR reads through MiXCR, one entry per CDR3 protein. The repertoire has about 610,000 distinct CDR3 sequences, 12% to 15% of them found once; the top ten carry 11%. Sample: PBMCs from blood, taken 11 to 12 days after vaccination. The receptors originated from a man aged 45-65 years who received an inactivated influenza vaccine. The CDR3 runs from the conserved cysteine through the conserved F or W. The D gene is left open where the match is weak. Size is omitted from some rows. Given values are once, few, many or a class for expanded clones.

d_call | j_call | v_call | clone_size | cdr3_aa | cdr3_nt
. | TRBJ1-1 | TRBV4-1 | . | CASRPTSGSHEAFF | TGCGCCAGCAGACCTACGTCAGGTTCTCATGAAGCTTTCTTT
. | TRBJ1-4 | TRBV12-3/TRBV12-4 | . | CASSPRDSTNEKLFF | TGTGCCAGCAGTCCTAGGGACTCAACTAATGAAAAACTGTTTTTT
TRBD1 | TRBJ1-1 | TRBV20-1 | . | CSSRGGAGGTEAFF | TGCAGTTCCAGGGGGGGCGCGGGTGGGACTGAAGCTTTCTTT
TRBD2 | TRBJ2-5 | TRBV12-3/TRBV12-4 | . | CASSLGGGAFQETQYF | TGTGCCAGCAGTTTAGGCGGGGGGGCCTTTCAAGAGACCCAGTACTTC
. | TRBJ2-2 | TRBV12-3/TRBV12-4 | many | CASSRQHDTGELFF | TGTGCCAGCAGCCGACAGCACGACACCGGGGAGCTGTTTTTT
. | TRBJ2-7 | TRBV5-1 | . | CASSWAGDPNYEQYF | TGCGCCAGCAGCTGGGCCGGCGACCCCAATTACGAGCAGTACTTC
. | TRBJ1-5 | TRBV19 | many | CASSIVSGQPQHF | TGTGCCAGTAGTATAGTGTCCGGTCAGCCCCAGCATTTT
. | TRBJ2-5 | TRBV2 | few | CASRRGAGTAKQETQYF | TGTGCCAGCAGGAGGGGGGCCGGGACGGCAAAACAAGAGACCCAGTACTTC
TRBD1 | TRBJ2-5 | TRBV7-2 | few | CASSAGQGRKTQYF | TGTGCCAGCAGCGCGGGACAGGGGCGAAAGACCCAGTACTTC
. | TRBJ2-7 | TRBV5-1 | . | CASSLDTGVFYEQYF | TGCGCCAGCAGCTTGGATACAGGAGTTTTTTACGAGCAGTACTTC
TRBD2 | TRBJ2-1 | TRBV11-2 | many | CASSPQRGVANNEQFF | TGTGCCAGCAGCCCCCAGCGGGGGGTAGCCAACAATGAGCAGTTCTTC
. | TRBJ2-7 | TRBV7-2 | few | CASRGGGSNEQYF | TGTGCCAGCAGGGGAGGAGGTTCCAACGAGCAGTACTTC
TRBD2 | TRBJ2-3 | TRBV5-1 | . | CASSSSGDHTDTQYF | TGCGCCAGCAGCTCTAGCGGGGACCACACAGATACGCAGTATTTT
TRBD2 | TRBJ2-7 | TRBV7-9 | . | CASSPNSGRRYEQYF | TGTGCCAGCAGCCCTAATAGCGGGAGAAGGTACGAGCAGTACTTC
. | TRBJ2-4 | TRBV10-2 | many | CASSTPQGGNIQYF | TGCGCCAGCAGTACCCCCCAAGGGGGGAACATTCAGTACTTC
. | TRBJ2-5 | TRBV5-5 | few | CASSWQGRPQETQYF | TGTGCCAGCAGCTGGCAAGGACGGCCCCAAGAGACCCAGTACTTC
. | TRBJ1-1 | TRBV7-2 | few | CASSLAQVNTEAFF | TGTGCCAGCAGCTTAGCACAAGTGAACACTGAAGCTTTCTTT